The next 32 T cell receptor beta chains were all read from a single sample in a study of CD8 T cells in Susac syndrome. Reverse transcription of roughly 0.5 to 1 ug RNA was carried out with random hexamers. A single record per CDR3 protein comes from TCRdb applying MiXCR to the immunoSEQ multiplex PCR reads. This table holds tens of thousands of distinct CDR3 sequences, approximately 95% found once. The sample was CD8+ T cells from PBMCs. These receptors all come from a human donor with Susac syndrome.

The chain combines TRBV4-2 with TRBJ2-3; 14 bases are a match to TRBD2. With V trimmed by 4 bases and J by 3 bases, 9 bases remained unmatched. Germline CDR1 reads LGHNA; CDR2 reads YNFKEQ. This CDR3 comprises 18 residues. The CDR3 nucleotides read TGTGCCAGCAGCCGCCGGACTAGCGGGGGGCTAGGGACAGATACGCAGTATTTT. Protein: CASSRRTSGGLGTDTQYF.

This chain joins TRBV7-9 and TRBJ1-1, with 9 bases aligning to TRBD1. V dropped 4 bases and J dropped 7; count of bases not matched to a gene: 13. Per the germline V gene, CDR1 is SEHNR and CDR2 is FQNEAQ (reference sequence). The CDR3 is 16 amino acids. This CDR3 reads CASSSRDRVGGGEAFF. The CDR3 DNA reads as TGTGCCAGCAGCTCCCGGGACAGGGTGGGGGGTGGTGAAGCTTTCTTT.

This rearrangement joins TRBV6-2 or TRBV6-3 to TRBJ1-2, with a tentative D call TRBD1 (5 bases). The CDR3 is made up of 14 amino acids. The V and J ends lost 0 bases and 5 bases respectively, with 10 bases between them. Germline assignment: CDR1 MNHEY and CDR2 SVGEGT. This chain's CDR3 is CASSYSGQRYGYTF. As DNA, the CDR3 is TGTGCCAGCAGTTACTCGGGGCAGAGATATGGCTACACCTTC.

The rearrangement joins TRBV29-1 to TRBJ2-7; 10 nucleotides match TRBD2. This CDR3 contains 16 residues. With 6 bases clipped from V and 5 bases from J, the junction kept 16 bases outside the gene matches. Germline lookup yields CDR1 SQVTM and CDR2 ANQGSEA. The CDR3 loop is CSVAGVVAGGLNEQYF. Written as DNA, the CDR3 is TGCAGCGTAGCAGGCGTGGTAGCGGGGGGACTTAACGAGCAGTACTTC.

The genes are TRBV12-3 or TRBV12-4 and TRBJ2-2; D ambiguous. The germline V and J ends were trimmed by 0 bases and 4 bases, with 6 bases remaining between them. CDR3 length equals 14 residues. Here the CDR3 reads CASSLAALTGELFF. The CDR3 nucleotides are TGTGCCAGCAGTTTAGCGGCTCTCACCGGGGAGCTGTTTTTT.

V and J are TRBV5-6 and TRBJ1-2; TRBD1 agrees at 8 bases. CDR1 is SGHDT and CDR2 is YYEEEE in the germline V gene. V lost 0 bases and J lost 5; bases outside the gene matches: 9. The CDR3 is 16 residues long. CDR3 DNA: TGTGCCAGCAGCTTGGACAGGACAGGGATCTTTTATGGCTACACCTTC. Amino acids: CASSLDRTGIFYGYTF.

The chain recombines TRBV14 with TRBJ2-1, with D possibly TRBD1 on 6 matching bases. The V end lost 4 bases, the J end lost 0 bases, and 13 bases lay between the germline ends. The CDR3 is 16 amino acids. CDR1 and CDR2 (germline): SGHDN, FVKESK. The CDR3 loop is CASSRRSGHSYNEQFF. The DNA of the CDR3 is TGTGCCAGCAGCCGAAGATCGGGACACTCCTACAATGAGCAGTTCTTC. The complete variable domain, with remaining parts taken from reference TRBV14 and TRBJ2-1, reads EAGVTQFPSHSVIEKGQTVTLRCDPISGHDNLYWYRRVMGKEIKFLLHFVKESKQDESGMPNNRFLAERTGGTYSTLKVQPAELEDSGVYFCASSRRSGHSYNEQFFGPGTRLTVL.

The chain carries TRBV20-1 and TRBJ1-1; D uncertain. CDR1 is DFQATT and CDR2 is SNEGSKA in the germline V gene (reference sequence). This CDR3 contains 13 residues. Trimming cost V 4 bases and J 8 bases, with 17 bases left between them. In DNA form, the CDR3 reads TGCAGTGCTAAATTTGAGGCCTCCCCCGAAGCTTTCTTT. It is translated as CSAKFEASPEAFF.

This clonotype was counted only a few times. The V gene is TRBV29-1, the J gene TRBJ1-2; D is unresolved. There are 11 residues in the CDR3. Between the trimmed V and J ends, which lost 3 bases and 5 bases, there was a span of 7 bases. Germline V gene data show CDR1 as SQVTM and CDR2 as ANQGSEA. CDR3 DNA: TGCAGCGTTGAGGTGCGATATGGCTACACCTTC. This encodes CSVEVRYGYTF.

This clonotype was counted once. The chain's CDR3 is CSVGGRDYEQYF. Written as DNA, the CDR3 is TGCAGCGTTGGGGGACGGGACTACGAGCAGTACTTC. This chain uses TRBV29-1 with TRBJ2-7; D could derive from TRBD1 or TRBD2 (5 bases each). Germline V gene sequence: CDR1 SQVTM, CDR2 ANQGSEA. This CDR3 has 12 amino acids. V lost 4 bases, J lost 3 bases, and 10 bases lay in between.

The chain couples TRBV20-1 to TRBJ2-2, with TRBD1 matching over 7 bases. V dropped 6 bases and J dropped 1; count of bases not matched to a gene: 2. The CDR3 sequence is 13 residues long. Germline V gene data show CDR1 as DFQATT and CDR2 as SNEGSKA (reference sequence). CDR3 nucleotide sequence: TGCAGTGCAAGGACAGGGAACACCGGGGAGCTGTTTTTT. It encodes CSARTGNTGELFF.

The chain employs TRBV28 and TRBJ2-2, with a weak D call TRBD2 (6 bases). Trimming removed 5 bases from V and 4 bases from J, with 14 bases in between. Germline CDR1 MDHEN, CDR2 SYDVKM. The CDR3 contains 15 residues. CDR3 sequence (DNA): TGTGCCAGCAGTCCATTGGAGGGTGGCACCGGGGAGCTGTTTTTT. It codes for CASSPLEGGTGELFF.

The chain couples TRBV9 to TRBJ2-3, with TRBD1 as a possible D gene (6 bases). Germline V gives CDR1 SGDLS, CDR2 YYNGEE. V dropped 0 bases and J dropped 5 bases, with 13 bases sitting between them. CDR3 length: 15 residues. The CDR3: CASSVEGRGRDTQYF. The CDR3 nucleotides read TGTGCCAGCAGCGTAGAGGGCAGGGGTCGAGATACGCAGTATTTT. Complete variable domain (other parts from reference TRBV9 and TRBJ2-3): DSGVTQTPKHLITATGQRVTLRCSPRSGDLSVYWYQQSLDQGLQFLIQYYNGEERAKGNILERFSAQQFPDLHSELNLSSLELGDSALYFCASSVEGRGRDTQYFGPGTRLTVL.

CDR3 amino acids: CSVEGRPSEQYF. As DNA, the CDR3 is TGCAGCGTTGAAGGGCGCCCCTCCGAGCAGTACTTC. The rearrangement uses TRBV29-1 and TRBJ2-7, with D unresolved. Germline CDR1 reads SQVTM; CDR2 reads ANQGSEA. Trimming removed 1 base from V and 6 bases from J, with 10 bases in between. CDR3 length: 12 residues.

This chain uses TRBV29-1 with TRBJ2-7, with 7 bases identical to TRBD1. Germline V gene data show CDR1 as SQVTM and CDR2 as ANQGSEA. Trimming removed 7 bases from V and 2 bases from J; junction bases left unmatched: 11. This CDR3 has 14 amino acids. The CDR3 protein is CSAIRTGPAYEQYF. The CDR3 DNA is TGCAGCGCCATACGGACAGGCCCTGCCTACGAGCAGTACTTC.

Only one count was recorded for this clonotype. The chain couples TRBV7-8 to TRBJ2-7, with D possibly matching TRBD1 (6 bases). V gave up 2 bases and J gave up 5 bases, with 10 bases separating them. The CDR3 sequence is 13 residues long. From germline, CDR1 is SGHVS and CDR2 FQNEAQ. In nucleotides, the CDR3 is TGTGCCAGCAGCTTAACAGGGACGGACGAGCAGTACTTC. This sequence encodes CASSLTGTDEQYF.

This chain links TRBV7-6 with TRBJ2-5; 12 bases line up with TRBD2. V was pared by 5 bases and J by 4 bases, with 8 bases of the junction left unmatched. Per germline, CDR1 SGHVS and CDR2 FNYEAQ. This CDR3 is built from 16 residues. The CDR3 region is CASSLWTSGDGETQYF. The CDR3 coding sequence is TGTGCCAGCAGCCTATGGACTAGCGGGGATGGAGAGACCCAGTACTTC.

This chain links TRBV20-1 with TRBJ2-1, with D possibly matching TRBD2 (5 bases). CDR1 is DFQATT, CDR2 SNEGSKA, per germline (reference sequence). The CDR3 covers 13 residues. V was trimmed by 3 bases and J by 3 bases, leaving 9 bases between them. CDR3 bases: TGCAGTGCTAGTTTGGCGGGCTACAATGAGCAGTTCTTC. Translated: CSASLAGYNEQFF.

This sequence joins TRBV6-5 and TRBJ2-1; a possible D gene is TRBD2 (6 bases). Trimming took 5 bases from V and 4 from J, leaving 12 bases between them. Germline CDR1 reads MNHEY; CDR2 reads SVGAGI. The CDR3 runs to 14 residues. In DNA, the CDR3 is TGTGCCAGCAGTAGTATGGGGGGTTACAATGAGCAGTTCTTC. Amino acid sequence: CASSSMGGYNEQFF.

In DNA form, the CDR3 reads TGTGCCAGCAGCTCGATCTTACGTGGGACGGAGCAGTTCTTC. Translating gives CASSSILRGTEQFF. This sequence joins TRBV11-2 and TRBJ2-1; the D call may be TRBD1 or TRBD2 (5 bases each). The CDR3 is 14 residues long. Germline-derived CDR1 and CDR2 are SGHAT and FQNNGV. V lost 4 bases to trimming and J lost 10 bases, with 17 bases between them.

This clonotype appeared a few times. V is TRBV29-1 and J is TRBJ2-7; D unclear. The germline CDR1 and CDR2 sequences are SQVTM and ANQGSEA. The CDR3 sequence is 14 residues long. V lost 4 bases and J lost 1, with 14 bases in between. In nucleotides, the CDR3 is TGCAGCGTTGTCGTGGGTACGGTTTCCTACGAGCAGTACTTC. This translates into CSVVVGTVSYEQYF.

The rearrangement joins TRBV29-1 to TRBJ1-2; D gene unclear. Trimming stripped 4 bases from V and 3 bases from J, with 18 bases between. This CDR3 has 15 amino acids. The V gene's germline CDR1 is SQVTM and CDR2 ANQGSEA. CDR3 sequence reads: CSVVWSQGPDYGYTF. DNA of the CDR3: TGCAGCGTTGTTTGGTCCCAAGGGCCCGACTATGGCTACACCTTC.

This chain joins TRBV12-5 and TRBJ1-5; D gene ambiguous. Between the trimmed V and J ends, which lost 7 bases and 0 bases, there was a span of 10 bases. Germline V gene sequence: CDR1 LGHNT, CDR2 FRNRAP. CDR3 size: 14 residues. Here the CDR3 DNA reads TGTGCTAGTGCCCAGATCCTTAGCAATCAGCCCCAGCATTTT. The encoded protein is CASAQILSNQPQHF.

The chain carries TRBV5-1 and TRBJ1-2; the D gene is possibly TRBD1 (5 bases). CDR3 size: 11 residues. Trimming removed 6 bases at V and 4 bases at J, with 7 bases between. CDR1 is SGHRS, CDR2 YFSETQ, per germline. The chain's CDR3 is CASTRGYGYTF. The CDR3 nucleotides are TGCGCCAGCACGAGGGGCTATGGCTACACCTTC.

V usage is TRBV28 and J usage is TRBJ2-5; 11 bases match TRBD1. The V segment lost 5 bases and the J segment 2 bases; nucleotides outside the gene matches: 7. CDR3 length: 16 residues. Germline V CDR1 and CDR2: MDHEN, SYDVKM. The CDR3 nucleotides read TGTGCCAGCAGTGGAGGACAGGGGGCTTTACAAGAGACCCAGTACTTC. Its translation is CASSGGQGALQETQYF.

The rearrangement links TRBV6-5 to TRBJ2-5, with D uncertain. This CDR3 has 11 amino acids. Germline CDR1 reads MNHEY; CDR2 reads SVGAGI. Trimming pared 5 bases from V and 7 bases from J, leaving 8 bases between. The DNA of the CDR3 is TGTGCCAGCAGTCTCGCTGGGACCCAGTACTTC. Amino acid sequence: CASSLAGTQYF.

This rearrangement joins TRBV3-1 to TRBJ2-7; TRBD1 aligns across 12 bases. The CDR3 totals 15 residues. With 4 bases clipped from V and 3 bases from J, the junction kept 4 bases outside the gene matches. Per the germline V gene, CDR1 is LGHDT and CDR2 is YNNKEL (reference sequence). CDR3 loop: CASSPGTGGRYEQYF. The DNA of the CDR3 is TGTGCCAGCAGCCCAGGGACAGGGGGCCGCTACGAGCAGTACTTC.

This chain uses TRBV7-9 with TRBJ2-1; D remains unclear. Germline values: CDR1 SEHNR, CDR2 FQNEAQ (reference sequence). The CDR3 length is 12 residues. V lost 5 bases to trimming and J lost 1 base, with 3 bases between them. CDR3 nucleotide sequence: TGTGCCAGCAGCCGTTCCTACAATGAGCAGTTCTTC. It is translated as CASSRSYNEQFF.

The chain has TRBV3-1 and TRBJ2-7; possibly TRBD1 for D (5 bases). The CDR3 is 14 amino acids. Germline V gene sequence: CDR1 LGHDT, CDR2 YNNKEL (reference sequence). Deletions cut 1 base from V and 2 bases from J, with 9 bases between. This CDR3 reads CASSQGQYTYEQYF. The DNA for the CDR3 is TGTGCCAGCAGCCAAGGACAGTACACCTACGAGCAGTACTTC.

This clonotype showed up just once. The CDR3: CAISDPTGLHYEQYF. The CDR3 nucleotides are TGTGCCATCAGTGACCCTACTGGACTTCACTACGAGCAGTACTTC. The chain couples TRBV10-3 to TRBJ2-7, with D maybe TRBD2 (5 bases). Germline V CDR1 and CDR2: ENHRY, SYGVKD. V lost 3 bases and J 3 bases, leaving 15 bases between the germline ends. The length of the CDR3 is 15 residues.

The chain employs TRBV12-5 and TRBJ1-1; D remains ambiguous. This CDR3 comprises 12 residues. Trimming left V 1 base short and J 1 base short, with 1 base between. Germline CDR1 is LGHNT and CDR2 is FRNRAP. CDR3 nucleotides: TGTGCTAGTGGTTTGGAGAACACTGAAGCTTTCTTT. It yields the protein CASGLENTEAFF.

This chain uses TRBV27 with TRBJ2-1; D is perhaps TRBD1 (5 bases). Trimming took 5 bases from V and 6 from J, leaving 17 bases between them. The CDR3 length is 15 residues. Germline values: CDR1 MNHEY, CDR2 SMNVEV (reference sequence). CDR3 coding DNA: TGTGCCAGCAGTACCAGGGTACTGGGGATCAATGAGCAGTTCTTC. It yields the protein CASSTRVLGINEQFF.